Detailed here is one TCR beta chain. V was clipped by 3 bases and J by 0 bases, with 12 bases between them. Germline CDR1 is MDHEN and CDR2 is SYDVKM. The CDR3 runs 16 residues. The data derive from a study of shared clonotypes between healthy human individuals. The assay used deep level. Some clones are missing from TCRdb's copy, which holds only in-frame ones; the method was immunoSEQ multiplex PCR. The sample holds 2 million to 2.5 million clones, 80% to 95% seen once. This chain connects TRBV28 to TRBJ1-5; D gene uncertain. This receptor was identified in a man aged 18 to 30 in good health. Some clones in this sample may be carry-over from other donors' samples. Sequencing was done on a sample of naive CD4+ T cells from PBMCs. The subset is: CD45RA+ positively selected. CDR3 residues: CASSFRADLSNQPQHF. CDR3 nucleotides: TGTGCCAGCAGTTTTCGAGCGGACCTTAGCAATCAGCCCCAGCATTTT.